The 19 T cell receptor beta chains given below trace back to one sample, sequenced in a study of blood T cell repertoires in COVID-19. TCRdb keeps only in-frame clones here, not all; method: immunoSEQ multiplex PCR. The sample holds around 260,000 clones, approximately 85% seen once. The sample was peripheral blood. These receptors were taken from a human donor with COVID-19, enrolled during active disease. The donor label of this sample is uncertain.

This chain connects TRBV13 to TRBJ1-2, with 9 nucleotides matching TRBD1. This CDR3 comprises 16 residues. In germline, CDR1 is PRHDT, CDR2 FYEKMQ (reference sequence). The V gene end was trimmed by 0 bases and the J gene end by 8 bases; junction bases not matched to a gene: 10. The DNA of the CDR3 is TGTGCCAGCAGCTTAGGGGACAGGGGCCTAGGCGTAGGCTACACCTTC. Encoded protein: CASSLGDRGLGVGYTF. The whole variable domain, remainder taken from reference TRBV13 and TRBJ1-2, is AAGVIQSPRHLIKEKRETATLKCYPIPRHDTVYWYQQGPGQDPQFLISFYEKMQSDKGSIPDRFSAQQFSDYHSELNMSSLELGDSALYFCASSLGDRGLGVGYTFGSGTRLTVV.

This rearrangement joins TRBV7-2 to TRBJ2-1; 9 positions match TRBD1. Looked up from germline, CDR1 is SGHTA and CDR2 is FQGNSA. V trimming: 5 bases; J trimming: 7 bases; junction bases outside the gene matches: 3. The CDR3 has 13 amino acids. Written as DNA, the CDR3 is TGTGCCAGCAGCACGGGACAGGGTAATGAGCAGTTCTTC. Amino acid sequence: CASSTGQGNEQFF.

The chain employs TRBV7-9 and TRBJ1-1; TRBD1 agrees at 9 bases. The V gene end was trimmed by 2 bases and the J gene end by 5 bases; junction bases not matched to a gene: 12. The CDR3 is 17 amino acids. The germline CDR1 and CDR2 sequences are SEHNR and FQNEAQ (reference sequence). The CDR3 nucleotides read TGTGCCAGCAGCTTAATCTCTCCCAGGACAGGGGATACTGAAGCTTTCTTT. It is translated as CASSLISPRTGDTEAFF.

V is TRBV7-2 and J is TRBJ1-2; 7 nucleotides match TRBD1. CDR3 length: 14 residues. V dropped 0 bases and J dropped 4; count of bases not matched to a gene: 2. CDR1 SGHTA and CDR2 FQGNSA come from the germline V gene. The CDR3 loop reads CASSLARTGYGYTF. In nucleotides, the CDR3 is TGTGCCAGCAGCTTAGCCAGGACAGGCTATGGCTACACCTTC. The variable domain in full, with the rest retrieved from reference TRBV7-2 and TRBJ1-2, is GAGVSQSPSNKVTEKGKDVELRCDPISGHTALYWYRQSLGQGLEFLIYFQGNSAPDKSGLPSDRFSAERTGGSVSTLTIQRTQQEDSAVYLCASSLARTGYGYTFGSGTRLTVV.

The rearrangement joins TRBV9 to TRBJ1-5; no clear D gene. The germline gives CDR1 SGDLS, CDR2 YYNGEE. The CDR3 extends over 13 amino acids. The ends were cut back, 0 bases at V and 5 bases at J, with 6 bases in the middle. CDR3 DNA sequence: TGTGCCAGCAGCGTAGGGAGTGATCAGCCCCAGCATTTT. Its protein is CASSVGSDQPQHF.

The chain carries TRBV4-3 and TRBJ2-2; TRBD2 matches 10 bases. The CDR3 runs 16 residues. With V trimmed by 0 bases and J by 6 bases, 4 bases remained unmatched. The germline V gene has CDR1 LGHNA and CDR2 YSLEER. CDR3: CASSQDLAGAAGELFF. DNA of the CDR3: TGCGCCAGCAGCCAAGATCTAGCGGGAGCGGCCGGGGAGCTGTTTTTT.

This chain connects TRBV13 to TRBJ2-1; D is undetermined. The CDR3 is made up of 13 amino acids. From germline, CDR1 is PRHDT and CDR2 FYEKMQ (reference sequence). Deletions cut 7 bases from V and 10 bases from J, with 17 bases between. CDR3: CASTPTLEKEQFF. In nucleotides, the CDR3 is TGTGCCAGCACCCCAACCCTCGAGAAGGAGCAGTTCTTC.

V usage is TRBV5-5 and J usage is TRBJ2-3; 12 bases fit TRBD1. Trimming cost V 2 bases and J 1 base; bases outside gene matches: 5. CDR3 length: 17 amino acids. The V gene's germline CDR1 is SGHKS and CDR2 YYEKEE (reference sequence). In DNA form, the CDR3 reads TGTGCCAGCAGCTTCACCGGGACAGGGGGCGGCACAGATACGCAGTATTTT. Its translation is CASSFTGTGGGTDTQYF.

The chain is built from TRBV4-3 and TRBJ1-2; D perhaps matches TRBD1 (6 bases). Trimming shortened V by 0 bases and J by 6 bases, and 17 bases separated the two germline ends. Germline assignment: CDR1 LGHNA and CDR2 YSLEER. CDR3 size: 16 residues. CDR3 region: CASSQDLGGRADGYTF. The CDR3, as DNA: TGCGCCAGCAGCCAAGATCTTGGGGGCAGGGCAGATGGCTACACCTTC.

The chain is built from TRBV29-1 and TRBJ1-5; D perhaps matches TRBD1 (6 bases). Germline V gives CDR1 SQVTM, CDR2 ANQGSEA. CDR3 size: 12 residues. V lost 8 bases and J 11 bases, leaving 19 bases between the germline ends. CDR3 sequence: CSIRTANRAQHF. CDR3 DNA: TGCAGCATCCGGACAGCAAATCGGGCCCAGCATTTT.

The genes are TRBV2 and TRBJ1-6; possibly TRBD1 for D (6 bases). Germline V gene lookup returns CDR1 SNHLY and CDR2 FYNNEI. V was clipped by 1 base and J by 9 bases, with 16 bases between them. This CDR3 contains 16 residues. The CDR3 sequence is CASSEEWQGPLSPLHF. The CDR3 DNA follows: TGTGCCAGCAGTGAAGAGTGGCAGGGGCCCCTTTCACCCCTCCACTTT. Using reference TRBV2 and TRBJ1-6 for the parts outside the CDR3, the full variable domain is EPEVTQTPSHQVTQMGQEVILRCVPISNHLYFYWYRQILGQKVEFLVSFYNNEISEKSEIFDDQFSVERPDGSNFTLKIRSTKLEDSAMYFCASSEEWQGPLSPLHFGNGTRLTVT.

The rearrangement links TRBV5-6 to TRBJ1-2; 8 bases fit TRBD1. In germline, CDR1 is SGHDT, CDR2 YYEEEE. With V trimmed by 0 bases and J by 3 bases, 1 base remained unmatched. The CDR3 totals 14 residues. The CDR3 spells CASSLGDRHYGYTF. CDR3 coding DNA: TGTGCCAGCAGCTTGGGGGACAGGCACTATGGCTACACCTTC.

The chain couples TRBV6-5 to TRBJ1-4; no clear D gene. Germline V gene lookup returns CDR1 MNHEY and CDR2 SVGAGI. The CDR3 consists of 13 residues. Trimming shortened V by 2 bases and J by 8 bases, and 9 bases separated the two germline ends. CDR3 region: CASSYGGGEKLFF. CDR3 DNA: TGTGCCAGCAGTTACGGCGGCGGAGAAAAACTGTTTTTT.

V and J are TRBV18 and TRBJ1-5; TRBD1 matches at 12 bases. V trimming: 5 bases; J trimming: 3 bases; junction bases outside the gene matches: 5. The CDR3 extends over 16 amino acids. Germline CDR1 KGHSH, CDR2 LQKENI. CDR3 coding DNA: TGTGCCAGCTCAATGGGACAGGGGGCCTCCAATCAGCCCCAGCATTTT. This sequence encodes CASSMGQGASNQPQHF.

V and J are TRBV16 and TRBJ1-5; 7 bases agree with TRBD1. The CDR3 runs 16 residues. V gave up 0 bases and J gave up 2 bases; unmatched junction bases: 4. The germline V gene has CDR1 KGHSY and CDR2 FQNENV. This CDR3 is CASSQSPGGGNQPQHF. In DNA, the CDR3 is TGTGCCAGCAGCCAATCTCCAGGGGGAGGCAATCAGCCCCAGCATTTT. The full variable domain, completed using reference TRBV16 and TRBJ1-5, is GEEVAQTPKHLVRGEGQKAKLYCAPIKGHSYVFWYQQVLKNEFKFLISFQNENVFDETGMPKERFSAKCLPNSPCSLEIQATKLEDSAVYFCASSQSPGGGNQPQHFGDGTRLSIL.

The CDR3 loop reads CASSVGGGTGPEDQPQHF. The CDR3 nucleotides read TGTGCCAGCAGCGTAGGAGGGGGAACAGGGCCTGAGGATCAGCCCCAGCATTTT. The chain uses TRBV9 and TRBJ1-5, with a tentative D call TRBD1 (6 bases). Trimming removed 0 bases from V and 5 bases from J, with 21 bases in between. The CDR3 totals 18 residues. The germline V gene has CDR1 SGDLS and CDR2 YYNGEE. Filled out from reference TRBV9 and TRBJ1-5, the complete variable domain reads DSGVTQTPKHLITATGQRVTLRCSPRSGDLSVYWYQQSLDQGLQFLIQYYNGEERAKGNILERFSAQQFPDLHSELNLSSLELGDSALYFCASSVGGGTGPEDQPQHFGDGTRLSIL.

The chain links TRBV19 to TRBJ1-1; 7 bases fit TRBD1. The CDR3 covers 14 residues. Losses at the gene ends were 5 bases for V and 1 base for J; bases not matched to a gene: 4. CDR1 and CDR2 from the germline V gene are LNHDA and SQIVND (reference sequence). The CDR3 sequence: CASSPRTGNTEAFF. CDR3 bases: TGTGCCAGTAGTCCCCGGACAGGGAACACTGAAGCTTTCTTT.

The V gene is TRBV7-2, the J gene TRBJ1-4; D is uncertain. The CDR3 has 17 amino acids. V was shortened by 5 bases and J by 0 bases, with 16 bases between the two germline ends. CDR1 and CDR2 from the germline V gene are SGHTA and FQGNSA. CDR3 nucleotides: TGTGCCAGCAGCCAAAGCTTCGGGAGCGCAACTAATGAAAAACTGTTTTTT. Protein product: CASSQSFGSATNEKLFF.

The chain carries TRBV20-1 and TRBJ1-2, with D tentatively TRBD1 (6 bases). Germline V CDR1 and CDR2: DFQATT, SNEGSKA (reference sequence). CDR3 length: 10 amino acids. V lost 5 bases, J lost 8 bases, and 9 bases lay in between. CDR3 in amino acids: CSALQGGYTF. Here the CDR3 DNA reads TGCAGTGCTTTACAGGGAGGCTACACCTTC.